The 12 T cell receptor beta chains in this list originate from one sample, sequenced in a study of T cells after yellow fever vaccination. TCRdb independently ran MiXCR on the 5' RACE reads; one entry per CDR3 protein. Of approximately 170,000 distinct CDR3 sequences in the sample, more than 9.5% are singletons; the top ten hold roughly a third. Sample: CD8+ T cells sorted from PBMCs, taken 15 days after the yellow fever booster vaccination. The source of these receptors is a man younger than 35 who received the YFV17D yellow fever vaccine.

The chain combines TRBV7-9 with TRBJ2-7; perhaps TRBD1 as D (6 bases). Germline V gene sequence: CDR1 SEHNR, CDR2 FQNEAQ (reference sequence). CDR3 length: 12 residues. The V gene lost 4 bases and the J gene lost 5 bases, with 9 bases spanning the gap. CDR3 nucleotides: TGTGCCAGCAGCTGGACAGCGCACGAGCAGTACTTC. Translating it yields CASSWTAHEQYF. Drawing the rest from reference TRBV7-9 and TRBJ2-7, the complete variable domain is DTGVSQNPRHKITKRGQNVTFRCDPISEHNRLYWYRQTLGQGPEFLTYFQNEAQLEKSRLLSDRFSAERPKGSFSTLEIQRTEQGDSAMYLCASSWTAHEQYFGPGTRLTVT.

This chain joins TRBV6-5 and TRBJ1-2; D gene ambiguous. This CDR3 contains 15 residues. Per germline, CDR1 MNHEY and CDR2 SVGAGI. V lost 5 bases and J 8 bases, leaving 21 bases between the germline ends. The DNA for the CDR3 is TGTGCCAGCAGTACCGGGTCCGTAGGGCCTATAGGCTACACCTTC. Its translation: CASSTGSVGPIGYTF.

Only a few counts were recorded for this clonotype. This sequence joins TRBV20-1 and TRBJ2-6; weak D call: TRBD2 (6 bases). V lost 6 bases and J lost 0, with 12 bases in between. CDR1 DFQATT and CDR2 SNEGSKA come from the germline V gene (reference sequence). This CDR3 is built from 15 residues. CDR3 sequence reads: CSARDSSSGANVLTF. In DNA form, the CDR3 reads TGCAGTGCCAGGGACTCCAGCTCTGGGGCCAACGTCCTGACTTTC.

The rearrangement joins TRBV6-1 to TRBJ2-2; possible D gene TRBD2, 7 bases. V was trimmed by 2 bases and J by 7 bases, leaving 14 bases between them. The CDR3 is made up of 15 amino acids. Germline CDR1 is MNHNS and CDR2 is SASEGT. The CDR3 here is CASSEFGGQDGELFF. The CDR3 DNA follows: TGTGCCAGCAGTGAATTCGGGGGGCAGGACGGGGAGCTGTTTTTT.

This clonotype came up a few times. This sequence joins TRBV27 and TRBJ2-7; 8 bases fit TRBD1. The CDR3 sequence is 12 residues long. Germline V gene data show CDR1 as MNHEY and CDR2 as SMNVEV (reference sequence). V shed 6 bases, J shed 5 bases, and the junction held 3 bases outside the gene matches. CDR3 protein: CASSRGPHEQYF. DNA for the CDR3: TGTGCCAGCAGCAGGGGGCCCCACGAGCAGTACTTC.

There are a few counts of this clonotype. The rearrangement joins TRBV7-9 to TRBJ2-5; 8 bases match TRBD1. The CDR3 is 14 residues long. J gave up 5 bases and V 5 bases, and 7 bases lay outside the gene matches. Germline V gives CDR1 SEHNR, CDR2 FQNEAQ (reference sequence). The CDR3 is CASSHGQGFETQYF. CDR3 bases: TGTGCCAGCAGCCACGGACAGGGATTCGAGACCCAGTACTTC.

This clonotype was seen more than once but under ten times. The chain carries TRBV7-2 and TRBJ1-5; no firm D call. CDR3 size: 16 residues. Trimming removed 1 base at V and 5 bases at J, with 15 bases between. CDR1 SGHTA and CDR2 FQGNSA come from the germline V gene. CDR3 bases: TGTGCCAGCAGCTTAGACAGAACGGGAGGGTATCAGCCCCAGCATTTT. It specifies CASSLDRTGGYQPQHF. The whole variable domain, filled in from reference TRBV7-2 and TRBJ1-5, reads GAGVSQSPSNKVTEKGKDVELRCDPISGHTALYWYRQSLGQGLEFLIYFQGNSAPDKSGLPSDRFSAERTGGSVSTLTIQRTQQEDSAVYLCASSLDRTGGYQPQHFGDGTRLSIL.

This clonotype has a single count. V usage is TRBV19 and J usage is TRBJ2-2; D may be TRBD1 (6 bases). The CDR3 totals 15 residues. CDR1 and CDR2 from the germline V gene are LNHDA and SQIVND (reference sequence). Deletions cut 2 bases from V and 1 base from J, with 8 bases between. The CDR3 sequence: CASSIRTENTGELFF. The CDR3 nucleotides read TGTGCCAGTAGTATACGGACAGAGAACACCGGGGAGCTGTTTTTT.

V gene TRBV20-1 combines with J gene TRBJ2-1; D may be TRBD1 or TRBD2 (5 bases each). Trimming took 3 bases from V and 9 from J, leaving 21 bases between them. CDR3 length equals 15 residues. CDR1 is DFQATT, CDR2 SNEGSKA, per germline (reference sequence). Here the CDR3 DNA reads TGCAGTGCTAGCTGGGGACCACCCGCGAGGAGTGAGCAGTTCTTC. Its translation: CSASWGPPARSEQFF.

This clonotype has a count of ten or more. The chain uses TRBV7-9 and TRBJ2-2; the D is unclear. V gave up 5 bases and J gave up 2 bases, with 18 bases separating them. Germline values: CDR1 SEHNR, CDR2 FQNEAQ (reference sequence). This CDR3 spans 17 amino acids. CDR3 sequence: CASSPHQGNSNTGELFF. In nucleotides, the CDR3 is TGTGCCAGCAGCCCTCACCAAGGGAACAGTAACACCGGGGAGCTGTTTTTT.

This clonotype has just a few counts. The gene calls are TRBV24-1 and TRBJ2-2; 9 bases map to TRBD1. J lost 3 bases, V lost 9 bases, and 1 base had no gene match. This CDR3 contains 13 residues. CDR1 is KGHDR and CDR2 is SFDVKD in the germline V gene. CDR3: CATRDRDTGELFF. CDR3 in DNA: TGTGCCACCCGGGACAGGGACACCGGGGAGCTGTTTTTT.

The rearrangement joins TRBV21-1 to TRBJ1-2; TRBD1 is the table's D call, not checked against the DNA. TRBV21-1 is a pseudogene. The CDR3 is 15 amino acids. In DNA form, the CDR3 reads TGTGCCAGCACCTCGCGAAGGGGAAGGAACTATGGCTACACCTTC. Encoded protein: CASTSRRGRNYGYTF.